Following are 4 T cell receptor beta chains from one sample sequenced in a study of blood T cell repertoires in COVID-19. The assay was immunoSEQ multiplex PCR, and TCRdb's table has in-frame clones only and misses some. The sample contains about 180,000 clones, 80% to 90% of which appear only once. The sample comprised peripheral blood. Receptor source: a human donor with active or convalescent COVID-19. The donor label of this sample is uncertain.

The chain links TRBV23-1 to TRBJ1-6; no clear D gene. TRBV23-1 is an open reading frame, and its role is uncertain. The CDR3 has 13 residues. V lost 2 bases and J 8 bases, leaving 7 bases between the germline ends. In DNA, the CDR3 is TGCGCCAGCAGTCAAAGCGGCGATTCACCCCTCCACTTT. Translation gives CASSQSGDSPLHF.

The chain is built from TRBV11-2 and TRBJ2-1; 14 bases match TRBD2. Germline lookup yields CDR1 SGHAT and CDR2 FQNNGV. The CDR3 extends over 18 amino acids. The V gene end was trimmed by 0 bases and the J gene end by 0 bases; junction bases not matched to a gene: 1. Here the CDR3 reads CASSLDGTSGSSYNEQFF. In nucleotides, the CDR3 is TGTGCCAGCAGCTTAGATGGGACTAGCGGGAGCTCCTACAATGAGCAGTTCTTC.

The chain joins TRBV11-1 to TRBJ2-3, with D uncertain. The CDR3 totals 14 residues. Deletions cut 5 bases from V and 6 bases from J, with 15 bases between. In germline, CDR1 is SGHAT, CDR2 FQDESV (reference sequence). CDR3 amino acids: CASSLSGNVDTQYF. DNA for the CDR3: TGTGCCAGCAGCCTCTCCGGTAATGTTGATACGCAGTATTTT.

The chain has TRBV29-1 and TRBJ2-7, with 8 positions matching TRBD1. Germline V gene data show CDR1 as SQVTM and CDR2 as ANQGSEA. This CDR3 is built from 13 residues. The trim removed 2 bases at V and 6 bases at J, leaving 6 bases unmatched. As DNA, the CDR3 is TGCAGCGTTGAATTGTGGACAGGGCGCGAGCAGTACTTC. Its protein product is CSVELWTGREQYF.